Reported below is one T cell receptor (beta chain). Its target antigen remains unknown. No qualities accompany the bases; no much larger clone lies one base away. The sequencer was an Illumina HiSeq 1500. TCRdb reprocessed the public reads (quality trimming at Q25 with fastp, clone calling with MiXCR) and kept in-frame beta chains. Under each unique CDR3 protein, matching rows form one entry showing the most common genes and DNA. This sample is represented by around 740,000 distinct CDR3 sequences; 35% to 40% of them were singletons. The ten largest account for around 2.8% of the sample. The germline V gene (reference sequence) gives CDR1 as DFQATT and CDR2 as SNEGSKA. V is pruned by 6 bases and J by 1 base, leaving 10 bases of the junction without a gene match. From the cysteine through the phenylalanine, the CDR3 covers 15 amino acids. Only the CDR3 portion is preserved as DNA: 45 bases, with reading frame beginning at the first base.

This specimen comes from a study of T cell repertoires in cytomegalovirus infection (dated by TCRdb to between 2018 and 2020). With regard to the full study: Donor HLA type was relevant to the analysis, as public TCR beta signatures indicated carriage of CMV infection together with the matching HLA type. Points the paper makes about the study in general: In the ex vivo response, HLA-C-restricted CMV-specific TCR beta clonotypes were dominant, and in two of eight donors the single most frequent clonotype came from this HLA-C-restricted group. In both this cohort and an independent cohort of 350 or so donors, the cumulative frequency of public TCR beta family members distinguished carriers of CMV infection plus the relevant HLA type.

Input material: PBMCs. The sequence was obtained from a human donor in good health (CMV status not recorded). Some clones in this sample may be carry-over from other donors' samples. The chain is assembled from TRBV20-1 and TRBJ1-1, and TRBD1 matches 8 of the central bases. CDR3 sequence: CSAYLRGRRNTEAFF. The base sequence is TGCAGTGCCTACCTCAGGGGGCGGAGGAACACTGAAGCTTTCTTT.